Presented here are 7 T cell receptor beta chains from one specimen sequenced in a study of T cells in women clearing cervical HPV infection. TCRdb keeps only in-frame clones here, not all; method: immunoSEQ multiplex PCR. The sample totals 30,000 to 35,000 clones; its top ten clones hold approximately 20%. Sequencing was performed on blood buffy coat. The receptors were gathered from a woman aged 18 to 75 with a cervical HPV16 infection that either progressed to CIN3+ or cleared (not recorded which).

Note on this clone: Read coverage stops 3 residues before the CDR3 terminus; the germline J gene supplies the remainder. The chain carries TRBV30 and TRBJ2-2; D possibly corresponds to TRBD2 (5 bases). Germline V gene data show CDR1 as GTSNPN and CDR2 as SVGIG (reference sequence). The CDR3 has 12 residues. The DNA read from the CDR3 is TGTGCCTGGACTGAGGGCTATTCACCG. Amino acid sequence: CAWTEGYSP. The CDR3, in full, reads CAWTEGYSPLFF.

Note on this clone: The read terminates 3 residues before the CDR3 end, so the remaining end is supplied by the germline J gene. The chain is built from TRBV19 and TRBJ1-4; 11 nucleotides line up with TRBD1. Germline CDR1 and CDR2: LNHDA and SQIVND (reference sequence). The CDR3 runs 18 residues. The DNA read from the CDR3 is TGTGCCAGTAGTATACGCCGGACAGGGGGCTCCTATAATTCACCA. It yields the protein CASSIRRTGGSYNSP. The whole CDR3 reads CASSIRRTGGSYNSPLFF.

The covered CDR3 bases are TGTGCCAGCAGCCAAGTTAGCGGTCAAGAGACC. It codes for CASSQVSGQET. The CDR3 in its entirety is CASSQVSGQETQYF. The chain employs TRBV3-1 (or the pseudogene TRBV3-2) and TRBJ2-5; tentative D call: TRBD2 (6 bases). The CDR3 end lies 3 residues beyond the end of the read and is filled in from the germline J gene. Germline CDR1 LGHDT, CDR2 YNNKEL (reference sequence). The CDR3 length is 14 residues. V shed 1 base and J shed 2 bases, with 8 bases lying between them.

On this clone: The read terminates 3 residues before the CDR3 end, so the remaining end is supplied by the germline J gene. Other DNA variants within this sample encode the same CDR3. This sequence joins TRBV30 and TRBJ1-3; D is unclear. The CDR3 runs 15 residues. From germline, CDR1 is GTSNPN and CDR2 SVGIG (reference sequence). Trimming stripped 2 bases from V and 0 bases from J, with 11 bases between. The sequenced part of the CDR3 DNA is TGTGCCTGGAGTCGAACGGGTATCTCTGGAAACACC. Translated: CAWSRTGISGNT. The entire CDR3 sequence reads CAWSRTGISGNTIYF.

Turning to this clone: The DNA ends 3 residues before the CDR3 does, and the rest of the CDR3 is filled in from the germline J gene. The chain links TRBV30 to TRBJ1-4; 10 bases fit TRBD1. The CDR3 length is 16 residues. CDR1 GTSNPN and CDR2 SVGIG come from the germline V gene (reference sequence). V gave up 5 bases and J gave up 5 bases; unmatched junction bases: 11. The CDR3 bases that were read are TGTGCCTGGGCCCGGGACAGGGGAGGAGCGAATGAAAAA. It codes for CAWARDRGGANEK. In full, the CDR3 reads CAWARDRGGANEKLFF.

On this clone itself: The read terminates 3 residues before the CDR3 end, so the remaining end is supplied by the germline J gene. V is TRBV2 and J is TRBJ1-6, with TRBD1 as a possible D gene (5 bases). V dropped 11 bases and J dropped 0 bases, with 11 bases sitting between them. Germline lookup yields CDR1 SNHLY and CDR2 FYNNEI. This CDR3 has 14 amino acids. The CDR3 here is CAAGGGSYNSPLHF. CDR3 bases read: TGTGCCGCCGGGGGGGGCTCCTATAATTCACCC.

On this clone itself: The CDR3 end falls 3 residues outside the read, so it is completed with the germline J gene. This rearrangement joins TRBV10-3 to TRBJ1-5, with 11 bases identical to TRBD1. V was pared by 2 bases and J by 1 base, with 4 bases of the junction left unmatched. CDR1 and CDR2 from the germline V gene are ENHRY and SYGVKD. There are 17 residues in the CDR3. CDR3 in amino acids: CAISERTGGASNQPQHF. CDR3 bases read: TGTGCCATCAGTGAGAGGACAGGGGGCGCAAGCAATCAGCCC.